The present T cell receptor beta chain was sequenced within a study of blood T cell repertoires in COVID-19. Assay: immunoSEQ multiplex PCR; the TCRdb copy retains only in-frame clones and omits some. The sample includes some 160,000 clones, under 85% of them seen just once. Germline lookup yields CDR1 WNHNN and CDR2 SYGVQD (reference sequence). This CDR3 comprises 14 residues. The V gene end was trimmed by 8 bases and the J gene end by 9 bases; junction bases not matched to a gene: 6. The sample holds one count of this clone. V usage is TRBV10-1 and J usage is TRBJ2-1; TRBD2 matches 14 bases. The TCR originated in a man over 45 with active or convalescent COVID-19. Sequenced material: peripheral blood. This chain's CDR3 is CASQTSGRAGEQFF. In DNA form, the CDR3 reads TGCGCCAGCCAGACTAGCGGGAGGGCCGGTGAGCAGTTCTTC.